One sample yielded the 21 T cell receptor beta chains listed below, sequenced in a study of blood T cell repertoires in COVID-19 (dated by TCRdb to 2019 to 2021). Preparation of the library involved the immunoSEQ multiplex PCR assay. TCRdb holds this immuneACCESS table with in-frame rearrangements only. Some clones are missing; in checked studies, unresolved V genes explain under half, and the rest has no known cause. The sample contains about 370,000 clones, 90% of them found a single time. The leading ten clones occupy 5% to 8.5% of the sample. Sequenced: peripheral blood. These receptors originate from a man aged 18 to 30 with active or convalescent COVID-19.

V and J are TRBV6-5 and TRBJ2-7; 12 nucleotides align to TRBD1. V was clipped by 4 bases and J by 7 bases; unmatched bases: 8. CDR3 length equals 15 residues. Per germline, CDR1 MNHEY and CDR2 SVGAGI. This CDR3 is CASSWGQGAPDEQYF. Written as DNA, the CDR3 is TGTGCCAGCAGTTGGGGACAGGGGGCCCCCGATGAGCAGTACTTC.

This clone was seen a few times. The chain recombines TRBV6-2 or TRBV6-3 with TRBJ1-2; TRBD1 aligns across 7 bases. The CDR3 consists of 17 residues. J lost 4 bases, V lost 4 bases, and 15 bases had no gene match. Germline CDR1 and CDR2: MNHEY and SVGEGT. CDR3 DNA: TGTGCCAGCAGTTTGGACAGGCAGACCACGTACTTCTATGGCTACACCTTC. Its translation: CASSLDRQTTYFYGYTF.

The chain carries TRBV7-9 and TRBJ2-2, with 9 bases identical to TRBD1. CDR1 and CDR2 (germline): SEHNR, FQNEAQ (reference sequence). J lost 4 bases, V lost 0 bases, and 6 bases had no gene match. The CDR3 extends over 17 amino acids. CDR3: CASSLARGTGCTGELFF. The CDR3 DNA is TGTGCCAGCAGCTTAGCGCGGGGGACAGGGTGCACCGGGGAGCTGTTTTTT.

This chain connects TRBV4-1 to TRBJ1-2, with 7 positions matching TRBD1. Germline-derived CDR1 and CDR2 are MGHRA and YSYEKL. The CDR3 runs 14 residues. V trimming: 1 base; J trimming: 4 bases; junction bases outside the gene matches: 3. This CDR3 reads CASSQGTGAYGYTF. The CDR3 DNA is TGCGCCAGCAGCCAAGGAACAGGGGCCTATGGCTACACCTTC.

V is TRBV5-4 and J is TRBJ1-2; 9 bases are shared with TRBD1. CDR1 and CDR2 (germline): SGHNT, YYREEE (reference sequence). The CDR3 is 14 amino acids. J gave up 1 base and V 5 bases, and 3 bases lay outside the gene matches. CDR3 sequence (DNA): TGTGCCAGCAGGACGGACAGGGGTAACTATGGCTACACCTTC. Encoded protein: CASRTDRGNYGYTF.

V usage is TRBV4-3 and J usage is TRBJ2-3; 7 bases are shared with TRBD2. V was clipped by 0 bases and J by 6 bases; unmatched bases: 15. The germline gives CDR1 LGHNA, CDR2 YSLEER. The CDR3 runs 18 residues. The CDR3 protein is CASSQDPPRGGRGDTQYF. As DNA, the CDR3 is TGCGCCAGCAGCCAAGACCCACCGAGGGGAGGGCGTGGGGATACGCAGTATTTT.

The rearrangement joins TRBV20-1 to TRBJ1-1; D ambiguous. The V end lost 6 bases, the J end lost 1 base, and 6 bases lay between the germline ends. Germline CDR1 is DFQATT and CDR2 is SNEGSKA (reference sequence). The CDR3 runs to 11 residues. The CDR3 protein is CSAPPNTEAFF. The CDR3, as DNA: TGCAGTGCCCCTCCGAACACTGAAGCTTTCTTT.

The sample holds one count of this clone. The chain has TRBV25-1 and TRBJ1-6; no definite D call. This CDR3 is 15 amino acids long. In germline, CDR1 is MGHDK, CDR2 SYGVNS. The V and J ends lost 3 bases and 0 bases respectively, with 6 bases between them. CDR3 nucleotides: TGTGCCAGCAGTGATATGAGCTCCTATAATTCACCCCTCCACTTT. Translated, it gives CASSDMSSYNSPLHF.

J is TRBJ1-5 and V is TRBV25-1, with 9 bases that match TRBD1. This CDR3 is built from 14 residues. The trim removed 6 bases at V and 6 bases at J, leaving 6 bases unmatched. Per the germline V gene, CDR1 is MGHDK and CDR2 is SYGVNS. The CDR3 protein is CASSRTGAGQPQHF. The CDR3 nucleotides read TGTGCCAGCAGCCGGACAGGGGCGGGTCAGCCCCAGCATTTT.

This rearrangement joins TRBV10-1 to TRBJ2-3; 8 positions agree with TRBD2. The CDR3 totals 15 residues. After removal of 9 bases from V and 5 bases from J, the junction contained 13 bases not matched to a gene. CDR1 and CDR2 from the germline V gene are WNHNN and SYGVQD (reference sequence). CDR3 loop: CARFFRGGLGDTQYF. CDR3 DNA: TGCGCCAGATTTTTCCGGGGGGGCCTTGGAGATACGCAGTATTTT.

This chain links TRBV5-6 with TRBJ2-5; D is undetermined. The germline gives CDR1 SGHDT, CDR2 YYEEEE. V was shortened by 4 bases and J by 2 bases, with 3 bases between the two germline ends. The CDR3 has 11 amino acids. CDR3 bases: TGTGCCAGCAGCGCGCAAGAGACCCAGTACTTC. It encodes CASSAQETQYF.

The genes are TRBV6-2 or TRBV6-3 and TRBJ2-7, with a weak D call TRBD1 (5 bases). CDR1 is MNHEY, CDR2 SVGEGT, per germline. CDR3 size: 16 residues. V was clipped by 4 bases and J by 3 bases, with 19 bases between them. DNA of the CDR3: TGTGCCAGCAGTTTAGTTCAAGGGGCGCGTGGCTACGAGCAGTACTTC. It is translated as CASSLVQGARGYEQYF.

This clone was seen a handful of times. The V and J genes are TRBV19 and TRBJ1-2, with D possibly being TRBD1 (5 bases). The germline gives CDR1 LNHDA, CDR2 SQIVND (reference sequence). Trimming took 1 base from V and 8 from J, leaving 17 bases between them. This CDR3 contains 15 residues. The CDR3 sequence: CASSIGGGGEGGYTF. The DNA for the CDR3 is TGTGCCAGTAGTATAGGAGGTGGAGGGGAAGGCGGCTACACCTTC.

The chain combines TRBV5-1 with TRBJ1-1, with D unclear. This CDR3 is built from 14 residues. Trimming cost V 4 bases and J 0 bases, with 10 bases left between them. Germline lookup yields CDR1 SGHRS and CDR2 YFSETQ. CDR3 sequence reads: CASSLTSLNTEAFF. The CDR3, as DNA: TGCGCCAGCAGCCTAACGTCCTTGAACACTGAAGCTTTCTTT.

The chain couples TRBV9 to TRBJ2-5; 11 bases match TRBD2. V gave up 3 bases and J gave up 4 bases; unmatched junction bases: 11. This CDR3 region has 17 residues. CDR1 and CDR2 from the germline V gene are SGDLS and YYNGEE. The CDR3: CASSAEGGLAGGETQYF. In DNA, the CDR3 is TGTGCCAGCAGCGCTGAGGGAGGGCTAGCGGGAGGAGAGACCCAGTACTTC.

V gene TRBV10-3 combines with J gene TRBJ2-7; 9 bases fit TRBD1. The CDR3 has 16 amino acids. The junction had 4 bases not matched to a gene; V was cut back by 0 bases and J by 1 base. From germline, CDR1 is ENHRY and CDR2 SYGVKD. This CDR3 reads CAISESGTGNSYEQYF. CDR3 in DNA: TGTGCCATCAGTGAGTCTGGGACAGGGAATTCCTACGAGCAGTACTTC.

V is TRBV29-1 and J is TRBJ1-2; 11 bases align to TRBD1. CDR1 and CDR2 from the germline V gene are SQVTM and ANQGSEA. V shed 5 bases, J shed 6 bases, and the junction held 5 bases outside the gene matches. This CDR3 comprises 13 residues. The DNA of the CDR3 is TGCAGCGTTTACGGACAGGGGGCAAATGGCTACACCTTC. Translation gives CSVYGQGANGYTF.

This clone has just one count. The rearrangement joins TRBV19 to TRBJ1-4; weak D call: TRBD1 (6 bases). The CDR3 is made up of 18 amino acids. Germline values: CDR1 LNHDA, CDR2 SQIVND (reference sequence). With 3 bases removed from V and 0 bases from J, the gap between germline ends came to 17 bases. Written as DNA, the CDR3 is TGTGCCAGTAGTATCGAACAGGGAAAGAGGGCAACTAATGAAAAACTGTTTTTT. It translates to CASSIEQGKRATNEKLFF.

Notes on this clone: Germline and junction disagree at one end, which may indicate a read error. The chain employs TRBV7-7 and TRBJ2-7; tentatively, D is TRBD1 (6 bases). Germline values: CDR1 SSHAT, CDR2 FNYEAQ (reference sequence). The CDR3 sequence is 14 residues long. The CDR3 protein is CASSLGRGPYEQYF. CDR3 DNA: TGTGCTAGCAGCTTAGGCAGGGGCCCCTACGAGCAGTACTTC.

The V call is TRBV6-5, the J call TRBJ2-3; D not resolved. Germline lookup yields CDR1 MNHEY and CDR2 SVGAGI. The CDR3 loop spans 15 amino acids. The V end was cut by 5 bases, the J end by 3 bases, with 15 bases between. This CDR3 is CASSRAVPETDTQYF. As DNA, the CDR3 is TGTGCCAGCAGTCGCGCTGTTCCTGAAACAGATACGCAGTATTTT.

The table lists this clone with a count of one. DNA of the CDR3: TGTGCCAGCAGCTTACTTGATAGCGGCCTCTACGAGCAGTACTTC. Encoded protein: CASSLLDSGLYEQYF. The chain couples TRBV7-2 to TRBJ2-7; D possibly corresponds to TRBD2 (6 bases). Trimming removed 2 bases from V and 3 bases from J, with 14 bases in between. Germline CDR1 and CDR2: SGHTA and FQGNSA. The CDR3 contains 15 residues. Together with reference TRBV7-2 and TRBJ2-7, the CDR3 gives the full variable domain: GAGVSQSPSNKVTEKGKDVELRCDPISGHTALYWYRQSLGQGLEFLIYFQGNSAPDKSGLPSDRFSAERTGGSVSTLTIQRTQQEDSAVYLCASSLLDSGLYEQYFGPGTRLTVT.